This entry describes one TCR beta chain. The antigen remains undetermined. Without the conserved terminal phenylalanine or tryptophan, this CDR3 likely stems from a read error. TCRbeta libraries were built with three rounds of nested PCR, modified from ARM-PCR. TCRdb passed the multiplex PCR reads through MiXCR, listing each CDR3 protein once. The sample shows fewer than 120,000 distinct CDR3 sequences, roughly 84% of them seen only once. The data derive from a study of tumor and adjacent non-tumor tissue in lung cancer. Study-level information: Samples averaged around 4 million productive TCRbeta reads each.

The template was RNA from unsorted bulk tissue. This CDR3 contains 16 residues. V trimming: 9 bases; J trimming: 4 bases; junction bases outside the gene matches: 15. The germline CDR1 and CDR2 sequences are WSHSY and SAAADI. Findings and caveats of the study: TCR diversity was significantly greater in tumor than normal lung tissue.

The sequencing input was lung tumor tissue. This chain joins TRBV10-2 and TRBJ1-5, with 7 bases that match TRBD1. The receptor's source is a man between 65 and 85 years old with non-small cell lung cancer. CDR3 nucleotide sequence: TGCGCCAGGAAAACCAACAGGGGTGGTAGTAATCAGCCCCAGCATTCT. Protein sequence: CARKTNRGGSNQPQHS.